This T cell receptor (beta chain) was profiled in a study of technical replicates of blood from a handful of donors. Repertoires were generated with immunoSEQ multiplex PCR, while TCRdb's copy carries only in-frame clones and drops some. The profile shows about 76,000 clones, approximately 86% of them singletons. This CDR3 contains 13 residues. The V segment lost 2 bases and the J segment 5 bases; nucleotides outside the gene matches: 0. CDR1 is MNHEY and CDR2 is SMNVEV in the germline V gene (reference sequence). This clonotype originated in a human donor in good health. Some clones in this sample may be carry-over from other donors' samples. Sample: PBMCs. This chain links TRBV27 with TRBJ2-5, with 9 bases identical to TRBD1. CDR3 in DNA: TGTGCCAGCAGTTTAGGACAGGGGGAGACCCAGTACTTC. Translated: CASSLGQGETQYF.